A selection of T cell receptor beta chains follows, all from one sample in a study of T cells in Graves' hyperthyroidism and ophthalmopathy. TCRdb re-analysed the multiplex PCR reads in MiXCR, keeping a single row per CDR3 protein. The table lists hundreds of thousands of distinct CDR3 sequences, 14% of them singletons. The specimen sequenced was blood. The receptors shown here come from a woman between 18 and 29 years old with Graves' hyperthyroidism. Each CDR3 is given with its conserved first and last residue. The order of the fields is D gene, clone size, J gene, V gene, CDR3 protein, CDR3 DNA. The D gene is left open where the match is weak. Clone sizes are given selectively: once, few, many, or a class where the clone is expanded.

D: TRBD2; size: NA; J: TRBJ2-1; V: TRBV6-1; CDR3: CASSLFWGTSGSDEQFF; DNA: TGTGCCAGCAGCCTATTCTGGGGGACTAGCGGGAGTGATGAGCAGTTCTTC
D: TRBD2; size: NA; J: TRBJ2-3; V: TRBV7-3; CDR3: CASSLRDGRALDTQYF; DNA: TGTGCCAGCAGCCTACGTGACGGGAGGGCCCTAGATACGCAGTATTTT
D: TRBD2; size: few; J: TRBJ2-5; V: TRBV19; CDR3: CASSSLEGGPYLETQYF; DNA: TGTGCCAGTAGTTCCCTTGAGGGAGGGCCTTATTTGGAGACCCAGTACTTC
D: NA; size: few; J: TRBJ2-1; V: TRBV20-1; CDR3: CSARAPDFKAPNEQFF; DNA: TGCAGTGCTAGAGCGCCGGACTTTAAAGCGCCCAATGAGCAGTTCTTC
D: NA; size: few; J: TRBJ1-2; V: TRBV29-1; CDR3: CSVEISTRYGYTF; DNA: TGCAGCGTTGAGATTAGTACTCGCTATGGCTACACCTTC
D: NA; size: many; J: TRBJ2-3; V: TRBV28; CDR3: CASSYFTGEDTQYF; DNA: TGTGCCAGCAGTTATTTCACGGGGGAAGATACGCAGTATTTT
D: TRBD1; size: many; J: TRBJ2-7; V: TRBV7-9; CDR3: CASSPKRRQGAYEQYF; DNA: TGTGCCAGCAGCCCCAAACGACGACAGGGCGCCTACGAGCAGTACTTC
D: TRBD2; size: many; J: TRBJ2-5; V: TRBV28; CDR3: CASNPRGTSGRRKTQYF; DNA: TGTGCCAGCAACCCCCGTGGGACTAGCGGGAGGCGGAAGACCCAGTACTTC
D: NA; size: NA; J: TRBJ2-7; V: TRBV7-2; CDR3: CAGSLEEGSGYEQYF; DNA: TGTGCCGGCAGCTTAGAGGAAGGGAGCGGCTACGAGCAGTACTTC
D: NA; size: few; J: TRBJ1-4; V: TRBV4-1; CDR3: CASSQVPRQGGEKLFF; DNA: TGCGCCAGCAGCCAAGTACCGAGACAAGGTGGTGAAAAACTGTTTTTT
D: NA; size: few; J: TRBJ2-3; V: TRBV4-3; CDR3: CASSQGSWVTDTQYF; DNA: TGCGCCAGCAGCCAAGGGAGCTGGGTCACAGATACGCAGTATTTT
D: TRBD2; size: NA; J: TRBJ2-3; V: TRBV4-2; CDR3: CASSPWTSGISTDTQYF; DNA: TGTGCCAGCAGCCCCTGGACTAGCGGGATTAGCACAGATACGCAGTATTTT
D: TRBD1; size: many; J: TRBJ1-1; V: TRBV13; CDR3: CASSLGGDRGTEAFF; DNA: TGTGCCAGCAGCTTAGGGGGTGACAGGGGGACTGAAGCTTTCTTT
D: TRBD1; size: many; J: TRBJ2-1; V: TRBV12-3/TRBV12-4; CDR3: CASRAGTGLYNEQFF; DNA: TGTGCCAGCAGGGCCGGGACAGGGCTTTACAATGAGCAGTTCTTC
D: NA; size: NA; J: TRBJ2-5; V: TRBV5-8; CDR3: CASSLYSGPSQETQYF; DNA: TGTGCCAGCAGCTTGTACTCAGGGCCGTCCCAAGAGACCCAGTACTTC
D: NA; size: few; J: TRBJ2-5; V: TRBV6-1; CDR3: CASRQGQETQYF; DNA: TGTGCCAGCAGGCAGGGACAAGAGACCCAGTACTTC
D: NA; size: many; J: TRBJ1-5; V: TRBV7-2; CDR3: CASSLGLLRDSQPQHF; DNA: TGTGCCAGCAGCTTAGGTTTGCTGCGGGATAGCCAGCCCCAGCATTTT
D: TRBD2; size: NA; J: TRBJ2-7; V: TRBV10-1; CDR3: CASEQIGLADFSYEQYF; DNA: TGCGCCAGTGAACAGATCGGACTAGCGGATTTCTCCTACGAGCAGTACTTC
D: NA; size: NA; J: TRBJ2-7; V: TRBV6-2/TRBV6-3; CDR3: CASSKAHEQYF; DNA: TGTGCCAGCAGTAAAGCCCACGAGCAGTACTTC
D: TRBD1; size: few; J: TRBJ1-3; V: TRBV18; CDR3: CASSEGQINSGNTIYF; DNA: TGTGCCAGCTCAGAGGGACAGATCAACTCTGGAAACACCATATATTTT
D: TRBD1; size: few; J: TRBJ1-4; V: TRBV2; CDR3: CASSQLGTGREKLFF; DNA: TGTGCCAGCAGTCAGTTGGGGACAGGGCGTGAAAAACTGTTTTTT
D: NA; size: NA; J: TRBJ2-1; V: TRBV7-2; CDR3: CTSSSGKKRWRAADEQFF; DNA: TGTACCAGCAGCTCGGGCAAGAAAAGGTGGAGGGCCGCCGATGAGCAGTTCTTC